The source of this T cell receptor (beta chain) is a study of glioma-infiltrating T cells after dendritic cell vaccination (dated by TCRdb to 2016 to 2018). Notes on the research overall: Of the 15 glioblastoma patients in the cohort, all drawn from Phase I and II dendritic cell vaccination trials, 9 were newly diagnosed and 6 had recurrent disease. In glioblastoma patients vaccinated with dendritic cells, deep sequencing of TCR beta CDR3 regions served to measure tumor-infiltrating lymphocyte content and to compare repertoires between tumor and blood. Autologous tumor lysate-pulsed dendritic cell vaccination was administered to the patients between about 2003 and 2012. To make the vaccine, monocyte-derived dendritic cells were cultured for 6 to 8 days with IL-4 and GM-CSF and then pulsed overnight with autologous tumor lysate. Survival after dendritic cell vaccination was correlated with TCR sequencing metrics, including TIL content and tumor-blood repertoire overlap. Patients received three intradermal dendritic cell vaccine injections at biweekly intervals in the arm below the axilla. Overall study results and their limits: The TCR overlap response model with three groups was called speculative and said to need prospective validation. The cohort was small and heterogeneous, with few patients having full blood and tumor sets and even fewer initial-recurrent tumor pairs. TCR clonality showed no direct relationship with survival, which suggests that a diverse polyclonal response may matter. After dendritic cell vaccination, a higher estimated pretreatment TIL content predicted longer time to progression and overall survival.

Using the immunoSEQ assay, TCRB CDR3 regions were amplified from around 2 micrograms of genomic DNA, or from all available DNA when less than that was on hand. The multiplex PCR employed 60 forward primers targeting TCR V beta segments and 13 reverse primers targeting J beta segments. To estimate the number of reads per starting template, synthetic control templates were added to each sample at limiting dilution. The Illumina HiSeq System generated sequencing reads of 87 bp. Under the source paper's analysis protocol: PCR and sequencing errors were removed by merging closely related sequences with a nearest neighbor algorithm. TCR overlap was defined as the percentage of unique tumor TCR beta sequences that were also present in the same patient's peripheral blood. In its TCRdb copy, this immuneACCESS table keeps in-frame sequences only and misses some clones. Where compared with another copy, unresolved V genes explain less than half of these, and the others have no known cause. The DNA gave D and trimming, while V, J and clone size come from that table. The sample profile shows 72,000 or so clones; roughly 84% of them were found once. The ten largest make up around 2.3% of the sample.

V ends up 5 bases short and J 0 bases short, with an unmatched junction base count of 2. The CDR3 has 15 amino acids, counting the end cysteine and phenylalanine. Here the CDR3 DNA is all that survives: 45 bases in frame from base 1. The germline V gene encodes CDR1 MNHEY and CDR2 SVGAGI. This sample's time point label indicates: after dendritic cell vaccination, including at tumor progression/relapse. Selection of patients required sufficient residual fresh-frozen tumor tissue and over two years of available survival data. Molecular status otherwise varied across the glioblastoma patients, but none of them carried an isocitrate dehydrogenase mutation. PBMC were collected before vaccination, two weeks after the third vaccination, and at tumor progression when it occurred. Genomic DNA was extracted with the Qiagen DNeasy Blood extraction Kit. With regard to this clone: Its binding antigen is unknown. No qualities accompany the bases; no much larger clone lies one base away.

The sample here was blood, taken after dendritic cell vaccination. The receptor was derived from a human donor with glioblastoma. The chain is made from TRBV6-5 and TRBJ1-2; TRBD1 aligns with 11 central bases. The CDR3 in this case is CASSGQGAPNYGYTF. Read as DNA, the sequence is TGTGCCAGCAGTGGACAGGGGGCGCCTAACTATGGCTACACCTTC.